The rows below give T cell receptor beta chains drawn from one sample of a study of monozygotic twins with inflammatory bowel disease. TCRdb reprocessed the 5' RACE reads; each CDR3 protein has one entry and no DNA is given. Its table lists 150,000 to 200,000 distinct CDR3 sequences. The sample consisted of blood. All receptors come from a human donor with ulcerative colitis or Crohn's disease, or a healthy co-twin of an affected twin (not recorded which). The CDR3 runs from the conserved cysteine through the conserved F or W.

TRBJ2-7 TRBV4-2 CASSPGTGGAWKYF
TRBJ1-2 TRBV6-5 CASSYSSGFNGYTF
TRBJ2-3 TRBV4-1 CASSQDPGVTDTQYF
TRBJ2-2 TRBV6-2/TRBV6-3 CASSLRILAGGTRGTGELSF
TRBJ2-6 TRBV7-9 CASSSSGRAGANVLTF
TRBJ2-4 TRBV5-6 CASSLKFSSVLAKNIQYF
TRBJ2-7 TRBV27 CASSFSGSSYEQYF
TRBJ1-4 TRBV5-5 CASSRGQKFNEKLFF
TRBJ2-7 TRBV11-2 CASSSGPSRGQYF
TRBJ1-2 TRBV6-2/TRBV6-3 CASSYSRTLTNYGYTF
TRBJ1-4 TRBV6-1 CASSPDPSGSEKLFF
TRBJ1-2 TRBV25-1 CASTGTPNYGYTF
TRBJ2-7 TRBV7-3 CASSLSPLRGSEQYF
TRBJ1-1 TRBV12-3/TRBV12-4 CASSWTGRGNTEAFF
TRBJ2-2 TRBV7-3 CASSMRGRTNTGELFF
TRBJ2-7 TRBV27 CASSFPGTYEQYF
TRBJ2-3 TRBV10-3 CAVSASTDTQYF
TRBJ2-1 TRBV4-2 CASTLTPIGMSYNEQFF
TRBJ2-1 TRBV2 CASSPQGVSVDEQFF
TRBJ2-4 TRBV24-1 CATSDPGQGKNIQYF
TRBJ2-7 TRBV25-1 CASSEDLRGGGRAYEQYF
TRBJ2-7 TRBV25-1 CASSEYGQGPSYEQYF
TRBJ2-1 TRBV20-1 CSARVPGPGHEQFF
TRBJ2-1 TRBV5-1 CASSFTPGEGNEQFF
TRBJ2-2 TRBV7-2 CASSFRAGGSSGELFF
TRBJ2-1 TRBV5-1 CASTFDAGSYNEQFF